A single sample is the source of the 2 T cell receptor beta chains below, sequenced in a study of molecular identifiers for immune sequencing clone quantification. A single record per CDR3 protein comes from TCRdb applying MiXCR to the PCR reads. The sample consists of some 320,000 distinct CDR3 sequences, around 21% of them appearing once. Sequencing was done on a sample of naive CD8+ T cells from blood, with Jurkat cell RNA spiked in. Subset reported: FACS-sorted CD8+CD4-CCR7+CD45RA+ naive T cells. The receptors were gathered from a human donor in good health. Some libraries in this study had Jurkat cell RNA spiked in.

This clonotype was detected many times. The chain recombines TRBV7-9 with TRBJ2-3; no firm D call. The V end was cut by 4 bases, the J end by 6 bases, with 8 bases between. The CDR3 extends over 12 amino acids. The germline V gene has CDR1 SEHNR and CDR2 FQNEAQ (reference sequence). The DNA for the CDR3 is TGTGCCAGCAGCTGGAGATCTGATACGCAGTATTTT. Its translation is CASSWRSDTQYF. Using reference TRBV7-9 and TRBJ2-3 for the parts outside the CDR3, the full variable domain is DTGVSQNPRHKITKRGQNVTFRCDPISEHNRLYWYRQTLGQGPEFLTYFQNEAQLEKSRLLSDRFSAERPKGSFSTLEIQRTEQGDSAMYLCASSWRSDTQYFGPGTRLTVL.

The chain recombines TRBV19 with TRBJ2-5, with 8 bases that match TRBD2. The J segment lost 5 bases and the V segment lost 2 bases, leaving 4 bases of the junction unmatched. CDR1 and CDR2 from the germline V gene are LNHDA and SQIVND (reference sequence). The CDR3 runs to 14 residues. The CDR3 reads CASSITSGGETQYF. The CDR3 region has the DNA TGTGCCAGTAGTATAACTAGCGGAGGGGAGACCCAGTACTTC.